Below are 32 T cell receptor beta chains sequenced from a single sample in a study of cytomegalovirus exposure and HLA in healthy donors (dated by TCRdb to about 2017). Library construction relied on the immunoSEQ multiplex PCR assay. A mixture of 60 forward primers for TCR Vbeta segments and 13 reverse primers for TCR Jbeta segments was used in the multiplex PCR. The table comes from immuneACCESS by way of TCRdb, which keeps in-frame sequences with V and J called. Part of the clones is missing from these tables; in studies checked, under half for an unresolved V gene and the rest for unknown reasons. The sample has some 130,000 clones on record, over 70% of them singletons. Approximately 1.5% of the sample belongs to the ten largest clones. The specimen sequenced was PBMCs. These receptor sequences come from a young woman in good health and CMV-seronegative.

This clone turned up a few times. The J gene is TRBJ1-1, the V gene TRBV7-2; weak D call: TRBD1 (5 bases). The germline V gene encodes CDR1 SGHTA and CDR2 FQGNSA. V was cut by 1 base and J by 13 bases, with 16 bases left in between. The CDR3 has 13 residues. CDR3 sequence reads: CASSLGGRGVGFF. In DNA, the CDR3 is TGTGCCAGCAGCTTAGGGGGACGCGGGGTGGGTTTCTTT.

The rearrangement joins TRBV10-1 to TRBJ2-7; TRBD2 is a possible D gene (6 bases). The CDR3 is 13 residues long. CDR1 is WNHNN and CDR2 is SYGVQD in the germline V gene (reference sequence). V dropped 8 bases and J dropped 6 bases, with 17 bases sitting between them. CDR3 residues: CASRERENSEQYF. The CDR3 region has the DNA TGCGCCAGCCGGGAACGGGAGAACAGCGAGCAGTACTTC.

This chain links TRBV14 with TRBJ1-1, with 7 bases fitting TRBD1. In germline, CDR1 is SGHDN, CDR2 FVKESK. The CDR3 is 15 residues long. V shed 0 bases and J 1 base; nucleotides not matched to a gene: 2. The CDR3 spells CASSQERDRNTEAFF. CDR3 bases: TGTGCCAGCAGCCAAGAGAGGGACAGGAACACTGAAGCTTTCTTT.

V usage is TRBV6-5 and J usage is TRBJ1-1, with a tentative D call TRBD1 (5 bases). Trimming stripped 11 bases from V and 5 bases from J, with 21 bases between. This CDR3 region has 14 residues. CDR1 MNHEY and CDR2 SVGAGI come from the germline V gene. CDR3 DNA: TGTGCCGCCCAGGAGGAGGGGCGGAGAACTGAAGCTTTCTTT. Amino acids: CAAQEEGRRTEAFF.

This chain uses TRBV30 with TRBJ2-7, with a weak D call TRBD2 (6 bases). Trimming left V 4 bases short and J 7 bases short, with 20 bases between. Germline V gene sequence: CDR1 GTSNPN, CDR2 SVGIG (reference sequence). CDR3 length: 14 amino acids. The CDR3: CAWTLLGQGGEQYF. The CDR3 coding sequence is TGTGCCTGGACCTTGTTGGGCCAAGGAGGGGAGCAGTACTTC.

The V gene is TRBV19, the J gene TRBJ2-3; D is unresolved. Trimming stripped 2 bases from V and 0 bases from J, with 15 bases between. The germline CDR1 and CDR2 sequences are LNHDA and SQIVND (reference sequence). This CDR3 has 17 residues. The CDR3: CASSIRSGSLSTDTQYF. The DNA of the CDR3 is TGTGCCAGTAGTATAAGATCGGGTAGCCTGAGCACAGATACGCAGTATTTT.

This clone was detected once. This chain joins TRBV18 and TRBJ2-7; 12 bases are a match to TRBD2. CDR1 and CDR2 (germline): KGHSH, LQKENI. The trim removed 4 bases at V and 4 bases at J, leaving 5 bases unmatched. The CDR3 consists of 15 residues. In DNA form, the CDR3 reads TGTGCCAGCTCACTAGGACTAGCGGGAACTTACGAGCAGTACTTC. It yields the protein CASSLGLAGTYEQYF.

DNA of the CDR3: TGTGCCAGCGGGCGGGGCTATTACAATGAGCAGTTCTTC. It encodes CASGRGYYNEQFF. The chain recombines TRBV6-1 with TRBJ2-1; a possible D gene is TRBD2 (6 bases). This CDR3 is 13 amino acids long. Germline CDR1 reads MNHNS; CDR2 reads SASEGT. With 8 bases removed from V and 4 bases from J, the gap between germline ends came to 12 bases.

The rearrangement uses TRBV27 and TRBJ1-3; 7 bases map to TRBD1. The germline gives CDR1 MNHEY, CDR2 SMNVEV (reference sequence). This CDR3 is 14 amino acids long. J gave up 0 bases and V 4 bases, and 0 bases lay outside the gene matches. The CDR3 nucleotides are TGTGCCAGCAGTTGGGACAGCTCTGGAAACACCATATATTTT. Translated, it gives CASSWDSSGNTIYF.

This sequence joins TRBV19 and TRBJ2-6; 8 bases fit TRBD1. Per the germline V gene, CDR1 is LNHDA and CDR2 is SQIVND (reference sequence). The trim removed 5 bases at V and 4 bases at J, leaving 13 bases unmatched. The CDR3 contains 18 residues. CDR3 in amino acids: CASSLAGTGLEGANVLTF. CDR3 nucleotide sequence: TGTGCCAGTAGTTTAGCCGGGACAGGTCTTGAAGGGGCCAACGTCCTGACTTTC.

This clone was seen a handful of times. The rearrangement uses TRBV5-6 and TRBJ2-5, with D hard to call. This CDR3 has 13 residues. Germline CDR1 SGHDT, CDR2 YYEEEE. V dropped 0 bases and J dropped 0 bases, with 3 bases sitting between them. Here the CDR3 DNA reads TGTGCCAGCAGCTTGGCAGACCAAGAGACCCAGTACTTC. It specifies CASSLADQETQYF. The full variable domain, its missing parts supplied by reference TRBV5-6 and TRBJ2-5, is DAGVTQSPTHLIKTRGQQVTLRCSPKSGHDTVSWYQQALGQGPQFIFQYYEEEERQRGNFPDRFSGHQFPNYSSELNVNALLLGDSALYLCASSLADQETQYFGPGTRLLVL.

This CDR3 reads CATFLASIYF. The CDR3, as DNA: TGTGCCACCTTTTTAGCGTCCATATATTTT. The chain joins TRBV6-1 to TRBJ1-3; D remains ambiguous. CDR1 is MNHNS, CDR2 SASEGT, per germline. CDR3 length equals 10 residues. Trimming took 10 bases from V and 11 from J, leaving 12 bases between them.

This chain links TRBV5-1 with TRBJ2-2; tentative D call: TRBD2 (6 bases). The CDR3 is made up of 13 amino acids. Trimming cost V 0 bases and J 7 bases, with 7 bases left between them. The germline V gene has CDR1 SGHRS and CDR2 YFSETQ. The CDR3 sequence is CASSLEAGGELFF. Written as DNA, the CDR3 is TGCGCCAGCAGCTTGGAAGCGGGCGGGGAGCTGTTTTTT.

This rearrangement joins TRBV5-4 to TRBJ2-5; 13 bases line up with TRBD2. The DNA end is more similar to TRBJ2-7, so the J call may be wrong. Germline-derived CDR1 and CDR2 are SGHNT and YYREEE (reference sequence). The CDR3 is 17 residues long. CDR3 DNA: TGTGCCAGCAGCTCAGGACTAGCGGGAGCAGGATCCTACGAGCAGTACTTC. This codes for CASSSGLAGAGSYEQYF.

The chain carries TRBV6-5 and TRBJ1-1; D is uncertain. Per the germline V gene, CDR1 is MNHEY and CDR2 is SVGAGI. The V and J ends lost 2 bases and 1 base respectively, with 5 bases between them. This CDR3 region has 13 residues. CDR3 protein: CASSYGRNTEAFF. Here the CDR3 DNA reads TGTGCCAGCAGTTACGGGCGGAACACTGAAGCTTTCTTT.

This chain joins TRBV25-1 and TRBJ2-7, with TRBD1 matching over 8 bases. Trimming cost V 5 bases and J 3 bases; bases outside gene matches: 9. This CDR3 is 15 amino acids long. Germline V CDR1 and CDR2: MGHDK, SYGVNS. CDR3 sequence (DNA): TGTGCCAGCAGTCCCCGGACAGGGATAAACTACGAGCAGTACTTC. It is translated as CASSPRTGINYEQYF.

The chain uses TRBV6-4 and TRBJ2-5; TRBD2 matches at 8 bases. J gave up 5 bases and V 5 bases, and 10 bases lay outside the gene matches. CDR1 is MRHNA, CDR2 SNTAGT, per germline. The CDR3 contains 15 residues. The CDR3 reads CASSIRAGEGETQYF. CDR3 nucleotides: TGTGCCAGCAGTATCCGAGCGGGAGAGGGGGAGACCCAGTACTTC.

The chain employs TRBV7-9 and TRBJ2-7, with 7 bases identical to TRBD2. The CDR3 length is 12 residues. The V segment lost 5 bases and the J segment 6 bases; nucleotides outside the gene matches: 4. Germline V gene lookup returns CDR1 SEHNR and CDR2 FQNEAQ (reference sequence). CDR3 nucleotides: TGTGCCAGCAGCGACTCGGGGGGCGAGCAGTACTTC. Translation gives CASSDSGGEQYF.

The CDR3 coding sequence is TGTGCCAGCAGCCCGGGGACTAGCGGTTACTACGAGCAGTACTTC. Its translation: CASSPGTSGYYEQYF. This sequence joins TRBV9 and TRBJ2-7; 11 nucleotides agree with TRBD2. This CDR3 is 15 amino acids long. J gave up 3 bases and V 4 bases, and 6 bases lay outside the gene matches. Germline loops: CDR1 SGDLS, CDR2 YYNGEE.

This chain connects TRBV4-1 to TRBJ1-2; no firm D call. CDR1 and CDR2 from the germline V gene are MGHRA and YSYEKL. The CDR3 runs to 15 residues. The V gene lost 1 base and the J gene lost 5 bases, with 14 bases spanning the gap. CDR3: CASSQVIRSGYGYTF. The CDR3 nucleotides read TGCGCCAGCAGCCAAGTCATCAGGAGCGGGTATGGCTACACCTTC.

CDR3 nucleotides: TGTGCCTGGAGCCTAGGGCGGGAGTTTGGCTACACCTTC. This encodes CAWSLGREFGYTF. The gene calls are TRBV30 and TRBJ1-2; D unresolved. The germline V and J ends were trimmed by 3 bases and 7 bases, with 15 bases remaining between them. There are 13 residues in the CDR3. Per germline, CDR1 GTSNPN and CDR2 SVGIG (reference sequence).

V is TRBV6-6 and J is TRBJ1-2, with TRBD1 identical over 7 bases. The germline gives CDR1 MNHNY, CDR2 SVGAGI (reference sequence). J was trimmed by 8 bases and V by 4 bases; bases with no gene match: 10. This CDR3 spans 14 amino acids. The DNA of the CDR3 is TGTGCCAGCAGTTCAACGACAGGGATTCACGGCTACACCTTC. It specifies CASSSTTGIHGYTF.

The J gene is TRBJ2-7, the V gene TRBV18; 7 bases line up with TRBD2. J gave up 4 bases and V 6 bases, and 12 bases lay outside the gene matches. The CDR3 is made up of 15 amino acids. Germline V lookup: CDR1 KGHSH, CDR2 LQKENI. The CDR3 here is CASSNSGLGKYEQYF. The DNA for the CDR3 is TGTGCCAGCTCCAATAGCGGGCTCGGTAAATACGAGCAGTACTTC.

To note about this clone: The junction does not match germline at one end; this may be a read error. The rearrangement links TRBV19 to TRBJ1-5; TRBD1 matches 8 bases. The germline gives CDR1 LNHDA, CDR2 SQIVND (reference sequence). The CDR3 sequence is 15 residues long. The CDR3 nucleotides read TGTGCCAGTAGTACTTCCAGGGGGCGCAACCAGCCCCAGCATTTT. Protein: CASSTSRGRNQPQHF.

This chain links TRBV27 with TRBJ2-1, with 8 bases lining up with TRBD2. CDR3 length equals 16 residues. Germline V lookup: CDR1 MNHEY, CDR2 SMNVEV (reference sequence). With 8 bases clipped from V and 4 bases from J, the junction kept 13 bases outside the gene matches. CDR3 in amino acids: CASSRGGGSGYNEQFF. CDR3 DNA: TGTGCCAGCTCCCGTGGCGGGGGGAGTGGATACAATGAGCAGTTCTTC.

CDR3 protein: CASSIAGGPAAEQFF. CDR3 nucleotides: TGTGCCAGTAGTATAGCGGGCGGACCAGCGGCTGAGCAGTTCTTC. The chain has TRBV19 and TRBJ2-1; tentative D call: TRBD2 (5 bases). The CDR3 is 15 amino acids. The germline CDR1 and CDR2 sequences are LNHDA and SQIVND (reference sequence). With 1 base removed from V and 9 bases from J, the gap between germline ends came to 16 bases.

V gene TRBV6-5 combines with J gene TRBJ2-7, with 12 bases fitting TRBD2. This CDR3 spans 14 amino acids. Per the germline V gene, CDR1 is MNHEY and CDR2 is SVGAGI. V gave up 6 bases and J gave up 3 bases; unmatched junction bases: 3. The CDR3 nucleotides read TGTGCCAGCAGCCGGACTAGCGGGGACTACGAGCAGTACTTC. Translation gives CASSRTSGDYEQYF.

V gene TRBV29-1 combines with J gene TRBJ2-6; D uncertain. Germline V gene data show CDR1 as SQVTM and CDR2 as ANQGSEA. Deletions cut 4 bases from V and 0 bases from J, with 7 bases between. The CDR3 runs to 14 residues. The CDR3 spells CSVGPFSGANVLTF. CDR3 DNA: TGCAGCGTTGGTCCGTTCTCTGGGGCCAACGTCCTGACTTTC. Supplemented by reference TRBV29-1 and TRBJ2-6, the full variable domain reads SAVISQKPSRDICQRGTSLTIQCQVDSQVTMMFWYRQQPGQSLTLIATANQGSEATYESGFVIDKFPISRPNLTFSTLTVSNMSPEDSSIYLCSVGPFSGANVLTFGAGSRLTVL.

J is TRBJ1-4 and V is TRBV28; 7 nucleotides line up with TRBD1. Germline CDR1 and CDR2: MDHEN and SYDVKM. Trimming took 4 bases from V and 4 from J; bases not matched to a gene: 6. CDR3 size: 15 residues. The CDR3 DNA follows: TGTGCCAGCAGTTCGGGACAGTACCATAATGAAAAACTGTTTTTT. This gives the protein CASSSGQYHNEKLFF.

The CDR3 region is CASSFHGTGGGGELFF. The CDR3 DNA follows: TGTGCCAGCAGCTTTCACGGGACAGGGGGTGGCGGGGAGCTGTTTTTT. The chain recombines TRBV5-4 with TRBJ2-2, with 11 bases that match TRBD1. Germline V lookup: CDR1 SGHNT, CDR2 YYREEE (reference sequence). This CDR3 is 16 amino acids long. The junction had 7 bases not matched to a gene; V was cut back by 2 bases and J by 7 bases. The complete variable domain, with remaining parts taken from reference TRBV5-4 and TRBJ2-2, reads ETGVTQSPTHLIKTRGQQVTLRCSSQSGHNTVSWYQQALGQGPQFIFQYYREEENGRGNFPPRFSGLQFPNYSSELNVNALELDDSALYLCASSFHGTGGGGELFFGEGSRLTVL.

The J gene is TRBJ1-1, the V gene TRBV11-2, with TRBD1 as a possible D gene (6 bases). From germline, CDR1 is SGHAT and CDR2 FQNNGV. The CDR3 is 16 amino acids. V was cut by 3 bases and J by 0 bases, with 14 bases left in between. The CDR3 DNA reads TGTGCCAGCAGCTTTTCACAGGGTCCGATGAACACTGAAGCTTTCTTT. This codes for CASSFSQGPMNTEAFF. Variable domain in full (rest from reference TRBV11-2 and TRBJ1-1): EAGVAQSPRYKIIEKRQSVAFWCNPISGHATLYWYQQILGQGPKLLIQFQNNGVVDDSQLPKDRFSAERLKGVDSTLKIQPAKLEDSAVYLCASSFSQGPMNTEAFFGQGTRLTVV.

CDR3 DNA: TGTGCCAGCAGCTTACCTTGGGCTAGCGGCCCCCCCACAGATACGCAGTATTTT. Translated: CASSLPWASGPPTDTQYF. This chain joins TRBV7-8 and TRBJ2-3, with 7 bases matching TRBD2. V lost 2 bases and J lost 2; bases outside the gene matches: 13. Germline assignment: CDR1 SGHVS and CDR2 FQNEAQ. This CDR3 has 18 residues.